These T cell receptor beta chains were read from a single sample in a study of T-cell memory formation after mild COVID-19. MiXCR was run by TCRdb on the 5' RACE reads, yielding one entry per CDR3 protein. The sample lists 200,000 to 250,000 distinct CDR3 sequences; more than 8% were seen once. Sequenced input: PBMCs or a T cell subset sorted from them (not recorded which). The receptors here all came from a man aged 18 to 29 who had mild COVID-19 (a few samples of this study predate the infection). Cell type and time point are not known. CDR3s include the opening cysteine and the closing phenylalanine or tryptophan. D genes are given only for firm matches. Clone size is given for some rows only: seen once, a few or many times, or a class if the clone is expanded.

cdr3_length d_call j_call clone_size v_call cdr3_nt cdr3_aa
15 TRBD1 TRBJ2-3 - TRBV6-5 TGTGCCAGCAGTTACTCGACAGGGGGTCCAGATACGCAGTATTTT CASSYSTGGPDTQYF
15 TRBD2 TRBJ2-3 few TRBV19 TGTGCCAGTACGGATAGCGGGAGATACACAGATACGCAGTATTTT CASTDSGRYTDTQYF
18 TRBD1 TRBJ1-1 few TRBV20-1 TGCAGTGCTGCCCAACTCCGGGACAGGGCGGGTTCGGGCACTGAAGCTTTCTTT CSAAQLRDRAGSGTEAFF
14 - TRBJ2-5 - TRBV27 TGTGCCAGCAGAGCGACGCTCACCCAAGAGACCCAGTACTTC CASRATLTQETQYF
14 - TRBJ1-5 many TRBV2 TGTGCCAGCAGTGACATAGGGATGGATCAGCCCCAGCATTTT CASSDIGMDQPQHF
14 - TRBJ2-3 few TRBV19 TGTGCCAGTACCGCGACAGCTAGCACAGATACGCAGTATTTT CASTATASTDTQYF
13 TRBD1 TRBJ1-4 - TRBV12-3/TRBV12-4 TGTGCCAGCAAGGGGGCTTCAAGGGAAAAACTGTTTTTT CASKGASREKLFF
14 - TRBJ1-2 few TRBV9 TGTGCCAGCAGCGTATCCGGGTCGTCCGGAGGCTACACCTTC CASSVSGSSGGYTF
14 - TRBJ1-5 - TRBV19 TGTGCCAGTAGTATAGTCGGGGGGGATGGACCCCAGCATTTT CASSIVGGDGPQHF
13 - TRBJ2-3 many TRBV2 TGTGCCAGCAAGGGGGGGAACACAGATACGCAGTATTTT CASKGGNTDTQYF
21 - TRBJ2-3 few TRBV5-1 TGCGCCAGCAGCTTGGGGTGGCGGGGCGGATTCGGGACACCTCTGACAGATACGCAGTATTTT CASSLGWRGGFGTPLTDTQYF
15 - TRBJ1-3 few TRBV7-2 TGTGCCAGCAGCTTGTTGTTCGGCTCTGGAAACACCATATATTTT CASSLLFGSGNTIYF
13 - TRBJ1-2 few TRBV12-3/TRBV12-4 TGTGCCAGCAATTCCGGGATTAACTATGGCTACACCTTC CASNSGINYGYTF
15 TRBD1 TRBJ1-4 - TRBV5-1 TGCGCCAGCAGCTTGTGGACAGGTCCAAATGAAAAACTGTTTTTT CASSLWTGPNEKLFF
16 - TRBJ1-2 - TRBV28 TGTGCCAGCACCTCACACCGTGGCAGGGCCTACTATGGCTACACCTTC CASTSHRGRAYYGYTF
13 - TRBJ2-7 many TRBV20-1 TGCAGTGCTAGGGGGACGGTCTCCTACGAGCAGTACTTC CSARGTVSYEQYF
16 - TRBJ2-7 - TRBV14 TGTGCCAGCAGCCAAGATAAGGGGCTAAGGGCCTACGAGCAGTACTTC CASSQDKGLRAYEQYF
15 - TRBJ1-6 - TRBV20-1 TGCAGTGCCTCGGTCTTAAGCTCCTATAATTCACCCCTCCACTTT CSASVLSSYNSPLHF
12 - TRBJ2-3 many TRBV20-1 TGCAGTGCTGGGCCTCCCTCGGGCACGCAGTATTTT CSAGPPSGTQYF
14 TRBD1 TRBJ2-1 - TRBV6-5 TGTGCCAGCAGTACAATAAGCCGGGACAGGGCCAAGTTCTTC CASSTISRDRAKFF
16 TRBD2 TRBJ2-1 many TRBV5-1 TGCGCCAGCAGCTTGGGATTGACTAGCGGGGGGGATGAGCAGTTCTTC CASSLGLTSGGDEQFF
14 - TRBJ1-2 - TRBV10-3 TGTGCCATCAGTGACCGGGGGGTACCCTATGGCTACACCTTC CAISDRGVPYGYTF
16 - TRBJ1-2 few TRBV3-1 TGTGCCAGCAGCCAAGATTTGGGCGGTGGCAGTCTCGGCTACACCTTC CASSQDLGGGSLGYTF
12 TRBD1 TRBJ1-2 - TRBV28 TGTGCCAGCGGCTCGACAGGGGGTGGCTACACCTTC CASGSTGGGYTF
14 - TRBJ1-1 few TRBV4-3 TGCGCCAGCAGCCAGCGGAAAGGGCTCACTGAAGCTTTCTTT CASSQRKGLTEAFF
17 - TRBJ2-3 - TRBV10-3 TGTGCCATCAGTGAGTCTGGGGCCGAACCTAGCACAGATACGCAGTATTTT CAISESGAEPSTDTQYF
12 - TRBJ1-2 many TRBV3-1 TGTGCCAGCAGCCCCTACGGCGGTGGCTACACCTTC CASSPYGGGYTF
15 TRBD1 TRBJ2-7 few TRBV9 TGTGCCAGCAGCCGACAGGGGGTTCCGAGCTACGAGCAGTACTTC CASSRQGVPSYEQYF
14 - TRBJ1-1 few TRBV27 TGTGCCAGCAGTCCCTGGACGGTGGACGTAGAGGCTTTCTTT CASSPWTVDVEAFF
12 - TRBJ2-7 - TRBV7-2 TGTGCCAGCAGCGAGACTGGCTACGAGCAGTACTTC CASSETGYEQYF
13 - TRBJ2-3 many TRBV5-1 TGCGCCAGCAGCTCCGAGGGAGCAGATACGCAGTATTTT CASSSEGADTQYF
14 TRBD1 TRBJ2-2 - TRBV5-1 TGCGCCAGCAGCTCCGGGACAGACACCGGGGAGCTGTTTTTT CASSSGTDTGELFF
13 - TRBJ1-2 - TRBV10-1 TGCGCCAGCAGTTCGGCGAGGAACTATGGCTACACCTTC CASSSARNYGYTF
13 TRBD1 TRBJ1-2 many TRBV4-3 TGCGCCAGCAGTTTTCAGGGGGCCTATGGCTACACCTTC CASSFQGAYGYTF
13 TRBD2 TRBJ2-1 - TRBV9 TGTGCCAGCTCGCGGACTAGCTCAAATGAGCAGTTCTTC CASSRTSSNEQFF
13 - TRBJ2-3 - TRBV19 TGTGCCAGTAGCCGAGCGGTTCCAGATACGCAGTATTTT CASSRAVPDTQYF
15 TRBD1 TRBJ1-6 - TRBV5-5 TGTGCCAGCAGCCCCACGGGACAGGTGAATTCACCCCTCCACTTT CASSPTGQVNSPLHF
15 TRBD1 TRBJ2-3 few TRBV5-1 TGCGCCAGCAGCGTTGGACAGGGGACCACAGATACGCAGTATTTT CASSVGQGTTDTQYF
15 - TRBJ1-4 many TRBV27 TGTGCCAGCAGTTCCGGGGGAGCCGGAGGCGAAAAACTGTTTTTT CASSSGGAGGEKLFF
11 - TRBJ2-5 - TRBV12-3/TRBV12-4 TGTGCCAGCAGTTTTTCGGGGGCCCAGTACTTC CASSFSGAQYF
15 TRBD1 TRBJ1-1 - TRBV3-1 TGTGCCAGCATCGGGACAGGGGGACCGGGCACTGAAGCTTTCTTT CASIGTGGPGTEAFF
13 - TRBJ1-1 - TRBV28 TGTGCCAGCAGTTTCCACAGGAACACTGAAGCTTTCTTT CASSFHRNTEAFF
14 TRBD2 TRBJ2-5 - TRBV5-1 TGCGCCAGCAGCTTGTCCGGGGGGGAAGAGACCCAGTACTTC CASSLSGGEETQYF
13 - TRBJ2-2 few TRBV6-6 TGTGCCAGTATCGGGCCCTACACCGGGGAGCTGTTTTTT CASIGPYTGELFF
16 - TRBJ2-3 - TRBV12-3/TRBV12-4 TGTGCCAGCAGTTTATTCCAGTCTTTAGGGACAGATACGCAGTATTTT CASSLFQSLGTDTQYF
13 - TRBJ2-2 - TRBV6-6 TGTGCCAGCACCTACAGGGCCCCCGGGGAGCTGTTTTTT CASTYRAPGELFF
14 - TRBJ1-1 few TRBV14 TGTGCCAGCAGCCAAGAAAGGGCCCGACCGGGAGCTTTCTTT CASSQERARPGAFF
14 - TRBJ2-7 many TRBV5-1 TGCGCCAGCAGCTCCTACTACGGGGGCGACGAGCAGTACTTC CASSSYYGGDEQYF
15 - TRBJ2-3 few TRBV20-1 TGCAGTGCTGTGATTAGGAGACCTAGCACAGATACGCAGTATTTT CSAVIRRPSTDTQYF
13 TRBD1 TRBJ2-5 few TRBV7-8 TGTGCCAGCACCGGACAGGGGTTAGAGACCCAGTACTTC CASTGQGLETQYF
12 - TRBJ2-1 few TRBV20-1 TGCAGTGCTAGTTCGGATAACAATGAGCAGTTCTTC CSASSDNNEQFF
12 - TRBJ1-2 - TRBV24-1 TGTGCCACCAGTGCCGCTAACTATGGCTACACCTTC CATSAANYGYTF